The clone carrying this TCR beta chain occurred many times. Its antigen is currently unknown. This sample stems from a study of identical twins. Study-wide results and caveats: Reduced insertions were recorded for abundant cord blood beta clonotypes, with no such pattern in memory repertoires.

The CDR3 sequence is 12 residues long. Trimming took off 7 bases at V and 2 bases at J, with 10 bases between the two ends. CDR1 is SQVTM and CDR2 is ANQGSEA in the germline V gene. With template switching, a universal primer site was added, and the cDNA carried unique molecular identifiers. TCRdb called the 5' RACE reads again in MiXCR, with one record for every CDR3 protein. Among about 690,000 distinct CDR3 sequences listed, 5.5% to 6.5% were seen once. Sequenced sample: naive T cells sorted from blood. The chain uses TRBV29-1 and TRBJ2-3, with TRBD1 as a possible D gene (6 bases). The source is a man aged 18 to 30 in good health. The CDR3 DNA is TGCAGCGCAGGACAGTTCACAGATACGCAGTATTTT. The encoded protein is CSAGQFTDTQYF.